This TCR beta chain was captured by sequencing in a study of blood T cells in healthy people across ages. Study-level results: Long-lived donors exceeded aged donors in naive CD4+ cells and diversity.

The donors, all healthy, were Caucasians living in Russia, aged roughly 6 to 100. A J-beta primer mix and a sample-barcoded 5' primer were used in a second PCR of roughly 6 to 12 cycles. TCRdb passed the 5' RACE reads through MiXCR, listing each CDR3 protein once. The sample lists some 320,000 distinct CDR3 sequences, around 29% occurring once. Comments on this clonotype: The antigen is not known.

This TCR came from an older woman in good health. What was sequenced was blood.

CDR3: CASSPPGLAGRRDTQYF. The CDR3 DNA follows: TGTGCCAGCTCACCCCCGGGACTAGCGGGAAGACGAGATACGCAGTATTTT. V usage is TRBV18 and J usage is TRBJ2-3; 13 nucleotides align to TRBD2. With V trimmed by 3 bases and J by 5 bases, 8 bases remained unmatched. The CDR3 is made up of 17 amino acids. Germline V gives CDR1 KGHSH, CDR2 LQKENI. Complete variable domain (other parts from reference TRBV18 and TRBJ2-3): NAGVMQNPRHLVRRRGQEARLRCSPMKGHSHVYWYRQLPEEGLKFMVYLQKENIIDESGMPKERFSAEFPKEGPSILRIQQVVRGDSAAYFCASSPPGLAGRRDTQYFGPGTRLTVL.